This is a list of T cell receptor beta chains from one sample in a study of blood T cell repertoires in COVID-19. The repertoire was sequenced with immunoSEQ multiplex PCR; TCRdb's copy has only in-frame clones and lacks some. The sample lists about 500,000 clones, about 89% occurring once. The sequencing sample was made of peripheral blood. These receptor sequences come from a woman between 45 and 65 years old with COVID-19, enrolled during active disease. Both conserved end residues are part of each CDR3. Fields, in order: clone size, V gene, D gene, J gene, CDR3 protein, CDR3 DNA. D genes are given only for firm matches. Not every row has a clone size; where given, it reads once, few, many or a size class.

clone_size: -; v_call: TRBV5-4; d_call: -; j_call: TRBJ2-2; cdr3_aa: CASSFQGVGGELFF; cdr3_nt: TGTGCCAGCAGCTTCCAAGGGGTAGGGGGGGAGCTGTTTTTT
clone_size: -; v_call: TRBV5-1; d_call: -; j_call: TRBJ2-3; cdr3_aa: CASSLGQSTDTQYF; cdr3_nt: TGCGCCAGCAGCCTCGGACAGAGCACAGATACGCAGTATTTT
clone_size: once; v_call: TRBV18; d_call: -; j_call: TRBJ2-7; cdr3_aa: CASRDSYEQYF; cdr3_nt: TGTGCCAGCCGAGACTCCTACGAGCAGTACTTC
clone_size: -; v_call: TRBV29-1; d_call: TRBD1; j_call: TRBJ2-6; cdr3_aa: CSASGGQGANNGANVLTF; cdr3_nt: TGCAGCGCCAGCGGAGGACAGGGGGCGAACAATGGGGCCAACGTCCTGACTTTC
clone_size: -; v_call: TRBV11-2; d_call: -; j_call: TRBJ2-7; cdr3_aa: CASSLQGYEQYF; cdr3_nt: TGTGCCAGCAGCTTGCAGGGTTACGAGCAGTACTTC
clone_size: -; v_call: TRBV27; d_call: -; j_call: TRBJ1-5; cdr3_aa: CASSSATHRVQPQHF; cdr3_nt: TGTGCCAGCAGTTCAGCTACGCACAGGGTGCAGCCCCAGCATTTT
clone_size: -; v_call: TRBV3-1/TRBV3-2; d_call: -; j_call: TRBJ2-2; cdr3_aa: CASSQGSLSNTGELFF; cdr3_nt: TGTGCCAGCAGCCAAGGGAGCCTTTCGAACACCGGGGAGCTGTTTTTT
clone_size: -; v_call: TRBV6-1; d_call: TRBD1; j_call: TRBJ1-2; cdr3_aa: CASSDYRGPSSYGYTF; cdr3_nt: TGTGCCAGCAGTGACTACAGGGGGCCAAGCTCCTATGGCTACACCTTC
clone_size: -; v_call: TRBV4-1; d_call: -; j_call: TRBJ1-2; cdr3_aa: CASSPVPTTGYYGYTF; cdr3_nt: TGCGCCAGCAGTCCTGTACCGACTACGGGCTATTATGGCTACACCTTC
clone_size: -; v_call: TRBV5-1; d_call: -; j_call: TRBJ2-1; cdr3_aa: CASSLEDYNEQFF; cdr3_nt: TGCGCCAGCAGCCTCGAGGACTACAATGAGCAGTTCTTC
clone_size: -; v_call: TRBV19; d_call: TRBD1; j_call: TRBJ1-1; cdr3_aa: CASSLGQGNTEAFF; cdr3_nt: TGTGCCAGTAGTCTGGGACAGGGAAACACTGAAGCTTTCTTT
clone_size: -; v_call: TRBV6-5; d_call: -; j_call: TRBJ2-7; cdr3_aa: CASRSSGGLAYEQYF; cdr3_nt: TGTGCCAGCAGGAGCAGTGGCGGGCTGGCCTACGAGCAGTACTTC
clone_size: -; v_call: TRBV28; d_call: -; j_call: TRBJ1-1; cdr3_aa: CAVHLGFNTEAFF; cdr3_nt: TGTGCCGTCCATTTGGGCTTTAACACTGAAGCTTTCTTT
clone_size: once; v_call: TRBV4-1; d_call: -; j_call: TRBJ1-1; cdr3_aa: CASSQDLGRGVEGTEAFF; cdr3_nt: TGCGCCAGCAGCCAAGATCTCGGCAGGGGAGTTGAGGGGACTGAAGCTTTCTTT
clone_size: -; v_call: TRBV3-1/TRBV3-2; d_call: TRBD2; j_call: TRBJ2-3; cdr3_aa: CASSLQRGRADTQYF; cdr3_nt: TGTGCCAGCAGCCTCCAGCGGGGGCGGGCAGATACGCAGTATTTT
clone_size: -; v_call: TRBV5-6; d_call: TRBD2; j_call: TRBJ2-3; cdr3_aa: CASSRLAGGKADTQYF; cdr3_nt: TGTGCCAGCAGCAGGTTAGCGGGGGGGAAGGCAGATACGCAGTATTTT
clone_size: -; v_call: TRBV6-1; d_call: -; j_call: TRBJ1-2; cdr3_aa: CASSEGQAPNYGYTF; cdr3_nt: TGTGCCAGCAGTGAAGGCCAGGCCCCTAACTATGGCTACACCTTC
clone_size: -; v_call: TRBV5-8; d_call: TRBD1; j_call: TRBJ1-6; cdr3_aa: CASSNLWTGASPLHF; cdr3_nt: TGTGCCAGCAGCAATTTGTGGACAGGAGCCTCACCCCTCCACTTT
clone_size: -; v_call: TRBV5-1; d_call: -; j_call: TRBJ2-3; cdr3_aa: CASSLEWGGRDTQYF; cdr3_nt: TGCGCCAGCAGCTTGGAGTGGGGGGGCCGAGATACGCAGTATTTT
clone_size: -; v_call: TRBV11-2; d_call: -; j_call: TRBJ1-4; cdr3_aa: CASSSKAKLFF; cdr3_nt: TGTGCCAGCAGCTCTAAAGCGAAACTGTTTTTT
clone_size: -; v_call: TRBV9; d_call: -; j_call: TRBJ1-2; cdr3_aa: CASTPPGSRYGYTF; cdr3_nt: TGTGCCAGCACCCCCCCAGGGTCACGTTATGGCTACACCTTC
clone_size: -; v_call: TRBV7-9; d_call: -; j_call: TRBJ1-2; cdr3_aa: CASSLGSGGKGYTF; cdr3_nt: TGTGCCAGCAGCTTAGGGTCTGGGGGCAAAGGCTACACCTTC
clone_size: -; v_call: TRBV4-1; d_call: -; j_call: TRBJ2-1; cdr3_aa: CASSQELVQTNEQFF; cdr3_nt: TGCGCCAGCAGCCAAGAGTTGGTACAGACCAATGAGCAGTTCTTC
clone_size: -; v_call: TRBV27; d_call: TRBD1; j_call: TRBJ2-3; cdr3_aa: CASSGRDRGFTDTQYF; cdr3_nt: TGTGCCAGCAGTGGCCGGGACAGGGGGTTCACAGATACGCAGTATTTT
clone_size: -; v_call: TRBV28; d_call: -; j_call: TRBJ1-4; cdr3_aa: CASSFVNNEKLFF; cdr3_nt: TGTGCCAGCAGTTTCGTTAATAATGAAAAACTGTTTTTT
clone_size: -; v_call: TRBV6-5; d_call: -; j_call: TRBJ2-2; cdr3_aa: CASSLSTGELFF; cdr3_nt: TGTGCCAGCAGTCTCTCCACCGGGGAGCTGTTTTTT
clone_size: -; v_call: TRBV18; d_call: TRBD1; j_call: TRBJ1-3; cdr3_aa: CASSLLRGTGDQSGNTIYF; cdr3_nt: TGTGCCAGCTCACTACTGCGGGGGACAGGGGATCAGAGCGGAAACACCATATATTTT
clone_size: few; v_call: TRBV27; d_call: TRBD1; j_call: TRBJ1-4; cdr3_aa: CASSWGTAATNEKLFF; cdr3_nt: TGTGCCAGCAGTTGGGGGACAGCAGCAACTAATGAAAAACTGTTTTTT
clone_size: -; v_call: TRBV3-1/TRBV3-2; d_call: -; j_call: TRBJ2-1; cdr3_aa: CASSQVNSPFLPFF; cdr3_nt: TGTGCCAGCAGCCAAGTAAACTCCCCGTTCCTGCCGTTCTTC
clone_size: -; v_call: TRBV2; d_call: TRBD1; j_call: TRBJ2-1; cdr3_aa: CASSGDRANNEQFF; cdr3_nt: TGTGCCAGCAGTGGAGACAGGGCAAACAATGAGCAGTTCTTC
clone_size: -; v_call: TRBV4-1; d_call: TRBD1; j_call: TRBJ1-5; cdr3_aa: CASSHATGTVYQPQHF; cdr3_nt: TGCGCCAGCAGCCATGCTACCGGGACAGTATACCAGCCCCAGCATTTT
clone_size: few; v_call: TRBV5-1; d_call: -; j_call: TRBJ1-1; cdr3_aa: CASSLALPNTEAFF; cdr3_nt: TGCGCCAGCAGTTTGGCACTACCGAACACTGAAGCTTTCTTT
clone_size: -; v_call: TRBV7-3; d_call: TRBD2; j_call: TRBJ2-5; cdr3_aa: CASSQAGGTQETQYF; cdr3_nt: TGTGCCAGCAGCCAAGCGGGGGGTACTCAAGAGACCCAGTACTTC
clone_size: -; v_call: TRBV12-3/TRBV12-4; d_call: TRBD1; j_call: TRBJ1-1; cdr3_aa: CASSGGTGEAFF; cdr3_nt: TGTGCCAGCAGTGGGGGGACAGGGGAAGCTTTCTTT
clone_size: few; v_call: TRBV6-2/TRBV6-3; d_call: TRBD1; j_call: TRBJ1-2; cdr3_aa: CASSSPRTGRNYGYTF; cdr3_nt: TGTGCCAGCAGTTCCCCTCGGACAGGGCGTAACTATGGCTACACCTTC
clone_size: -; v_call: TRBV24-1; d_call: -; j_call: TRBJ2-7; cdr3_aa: CATSLSGNYEQYF; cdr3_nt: TGTGCCACCAGCCTCTCAGGGAACTACGAGCAGTACTTC
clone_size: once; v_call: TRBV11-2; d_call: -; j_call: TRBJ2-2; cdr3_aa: CASSLERVNTGELFF; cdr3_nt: TGTGCCAGCAGCTTAGAGAGGGTGAACACCGGGGAGCTGTTTTTT
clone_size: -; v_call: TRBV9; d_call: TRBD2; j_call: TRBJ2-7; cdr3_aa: CASSVAGTTAREQYF; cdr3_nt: TGTGCCAGCAGCGTAGCTGGGACTACCGCTCGCGAGCAGTACTTC
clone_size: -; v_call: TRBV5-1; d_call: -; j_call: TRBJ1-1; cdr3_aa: CASSPQSRGLGTEAFF; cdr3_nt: TGCGCCAGCAGCCCCCAGAGTAGGGGACTGGGCACTGAAGCTTTCTTT
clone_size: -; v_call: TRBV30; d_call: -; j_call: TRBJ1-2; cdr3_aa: CAWSRGGSVGYGYTF; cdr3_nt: TGTGCCTGGAGTAGGGGAGGCAGCGTTGGGTATGGCTACACCTTC
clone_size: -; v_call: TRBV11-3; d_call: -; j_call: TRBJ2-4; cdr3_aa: CASSQALRGANKNIQYF; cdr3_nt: TGTGCCAGCAGCCAAGCGCTTCGGGGGGCCAACAAAAACATTCAGTACTTC
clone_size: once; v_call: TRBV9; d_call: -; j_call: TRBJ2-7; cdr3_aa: CASSVDSFSYEQYF; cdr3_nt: TGTGCCAGCAGCGTCGACTCATTCTCATACGAGCAGTACTTC
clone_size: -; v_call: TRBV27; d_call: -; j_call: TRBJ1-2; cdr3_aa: CASSSTPAGGLYGYTF; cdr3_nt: TGTGCCAGCAGTTCTACGCCGGCCGGGGGGCTCTATGGCTACACCTTC
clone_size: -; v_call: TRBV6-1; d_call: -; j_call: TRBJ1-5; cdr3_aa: CASSELYSNQPQHF; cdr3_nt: TGTGCCAGCAGTGAGTTGTATAGCAATCAGCCCCAGCATTTT
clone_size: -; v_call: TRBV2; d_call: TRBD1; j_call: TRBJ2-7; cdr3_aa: CASSEAARGTSYEQYF; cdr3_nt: TGTGCCAGCAGTGAAGCGGCCAGGGGGACCTCCTACGAGCAGTACTTC
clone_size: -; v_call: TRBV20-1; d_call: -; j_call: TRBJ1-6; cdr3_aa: CSASSFQGGSPLHF; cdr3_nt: TGCAGTGCTAGTTCTTTTCAGGGCGGCTCACCCCTCCACTTT
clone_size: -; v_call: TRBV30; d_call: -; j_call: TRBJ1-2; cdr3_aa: CAWTLRGGYTF; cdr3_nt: TGTGCCTGGACTCTAAGGGGGGGCTACACCTTC
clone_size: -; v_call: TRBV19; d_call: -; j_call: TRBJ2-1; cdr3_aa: CASSIWFSSYNEQFF; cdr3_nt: TGTGCCAGTAGTATTTGGTTTAGCTCCTACAATGAGCAGTTCTTC
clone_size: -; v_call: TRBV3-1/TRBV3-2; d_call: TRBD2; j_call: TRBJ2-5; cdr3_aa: CASSQERGGVFQETQYF; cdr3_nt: TGTGCCAGCAGCCAAGAAAGGGGAGGGGTTTTCCAAGAGACCCAGTACTTC
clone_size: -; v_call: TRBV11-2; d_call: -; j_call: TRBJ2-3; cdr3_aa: CASSLGGQRTDTQYF; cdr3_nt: TGTGCCAGCAGCTTAGGGGGGCAGAGGACAGATACGCAGTATTTT
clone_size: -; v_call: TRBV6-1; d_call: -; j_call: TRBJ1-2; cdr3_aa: CASSEWQTGGYTF; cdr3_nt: TGTGCCAGCAGTGAATGGCAGACAGGTGGCTACACCTTC
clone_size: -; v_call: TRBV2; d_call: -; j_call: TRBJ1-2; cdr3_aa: CASSLTGVYDYTF; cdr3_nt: TGTGCCAGCAGTTTAACAGGAGTCTATGACTACACCTTC
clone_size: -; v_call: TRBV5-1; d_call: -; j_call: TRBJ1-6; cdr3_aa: CASSVGTNNSPLHF; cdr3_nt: TGCGCCAGCAGCGTCGGGACAAATAATTCACCCCTCCACTTT
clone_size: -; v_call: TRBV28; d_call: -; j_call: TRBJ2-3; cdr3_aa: CASRINRRQYF; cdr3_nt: TGTGCCAGCAGAATAAACCGTAGGCAGTATTTT